The 27 T cell receptor beta chains in this list originate from one sample, sequenced in a study of blood T cell repertoires in COVID-19. Assay: immunoSEQ multiplex PCR; the TCRdb copy retains only in-frame clones and omits some. In the table there are about 250,000 clones, about 87% of which are singletons. The source material was peripheral blood. The receptors derive from a woman between 25 and 40 years old with COVID-19, enrolled during active disease.

The chain has TRBV7-9 and TRBJ2-1, with 7 bases aligning to TRBD2. V trimming: 4 bases; J trimming: 0 bases; junction bases outside the gene matches: 15. Germline V gene data show CDR1 as SEHNR and CDR2 as FQNEAQ (reference sequence). The CDR3 consists of 19 residues. This CDR3 is CASSSTYPSSGSSYNEQFF. The CDR3 coding sequence is TGTGCCAGCAGCTCCACGTACCCCTCTAGCGGCAGCTCCTACAATGAGCAGTTCTTC.

The J gene is TRBJ2-3, the V gene TRBV7-9; D remains ambiguous. CDR1 and CDR2 (germline): SEHNR, FQNEAQ (reference sequence). Trimming took 3 bases from V and 4 from J, leaving 8 bases between them. The CDR3 runs to 13 residues. CDR3 coding DNA: TGTGCCAGCAGCTTGAGGCTCGCAGATACGCAGTATTTT. Translated: CASSLRLADTQYF.

This clone was observed a single time. The chain employs TRBV6-6 and TRBJ2-3; the D gene is possibly TRBD1 (6 bases). Deletions cut 6 bases from V and 6 bases from J, with 22 bases between. The length of the CDR3 is 16 residues. CDR1 and CDR2 from the germline V gene are MNHNY and SVGAGI (reference sequence). The CDR3 region has the DNA TGTGCCAGCAGCCCCCAGACAGGAGCCGAGGGGGATACGCAGTATTTT. The encoded protein is CASSPQTGAEGDTQYF.

The chain combines TRBV7-9 with TRBJ1-2; 7 bases align to TRBD1. The CDR3 is 13 residues long. Germline-derived CDR1 and CDR2 are SEHNR and FQNEAQ (reference sequence). The junction had 5 bases not matched to a gene; V was cut back by 4 bases and J by 6 bases. The CDR3 DNA is TGTGCCAGCAGCTCGACAGGGTGGGATGGCTACACCTTC. Translating gives CASSSTGWDGYTF.

V gene TRBV10-3 combines with J gene TRBJ1-4; D perhaps matches TRBD1 (6 bases). Germline CDR1 and CDR2: ENHRY and SYGVKD. The CDR3 contains 15 residues. Trimming stripped 2 bases from V and 7 bases from J, with 14 bases between. In DNA form, the CDR3 reads TGTGCCATCAGTGAGGGGGGGGCCGGTTCTGAAAAACTGTTTTTT. Protein: CAISEGGAGSEKLFF.

The chain is built from TRBV4-1 and TRBJ2-2; tentative D call: TRBD2 (5 bases). CDR1 is MGHRA and CDR2 is YSYEKL in the germline V gene. The V and J ends lost 2 bases and 8 bases respectively, with 12 bases between them. The CDR3 extends over 14 amino acids. This CDR3 reads CASSQPTTSGELFF. DNA of the CDR3: TGCGCCAGCAGCCAACCGACTACCTCAGGGGAGCTGTTTTTT.

The chain carries TRBV5-4 and TRBJ2-1, with D perhaps TRBD2 (5 bases). Trimming removed 6 bases at V and 6 bases at J, with 16 bases between. The length of the CDR3 is 14 residues. Germline CDR1 is SGHNT and CDR2 is YYREEE (reference sequence). The CDR3 nucleotides are TGTGCCAGCACAAGGAGAGGAGGAGGCAATGAGCAGTTCTTC. It translates to CASTRRGGGNEQFF.

The chain uses TRBV11-2 and TRBJ2-1, with 7 bases aligning to TRBD2. This CDR3 comprises 15 residues. Germline CDR1 is SGHAT and CDR2 is FQNNGV. V trimming: 6 bases; J trimming: 6 bases; junction bases outside the gene matches: 11. The chain's CDR3 is CASSSNPGGTNEQFF. The CDR3, as DNA: TGTGCCAGCAGTTCCAACCCGGGGGGAACCAATGAGCAGTTCTTC.

The chain recombines TRBV7-2 with TRBJ2-7, with D perhaps TRBD2 (6 bases). Germline CDR1 SGHTA, CDR2 FQGNSA. The V and J ends lost 2 bases and 0 bases respectively, with 11 bases between them. The CDR3 covers 15 residues. CDR3 amino acids: CASSLRRGNSYEQYF. In DNA form, the CDR3 reads TGTGCCAGCAGCTTAAGGAGGGGAAACTCCTACGAGCAGTACTTC.

This chain connects TRBV6-5 to TRBJ2-3, with no clear D. Per germline, CDR1 MNHEY and CDR2 SVGAGI. The V and J ends lost 7 bases and 2 bases respectively, with 10 bases between them. This CDR3 region has 13 residues. The CDR3: CASTSANTDTQYF. Written as DNA, the CDR3 is TGTGCCAGCACCAGCGCAAACACAGATACGCAGTATTTT.

The chain has TRBV4-1 and TRBJ1-1; no reliable D call. The CDR3 has 16 amino acids. V dropped 2 bases and J dropped 3 bases, with 16 bases sitting between them. The V gene's germline CDR1 is MGHRA and CDR2 YSYEKL. The CDR3 DNA follows: TGCGCCAGCAGCCAACCCCAACGGGAGCTGTACACTGAAGCTTTCTTT. Amino acids: CASSQPQRELYTEAFF.

This chain connects TRBV2 to TRBJ2-3, with 8 bases that match TRBD2. The V gene end was trimmed by 3 bases and the J gene end by 0 bases; junction bases not matched to a gene: 20. Germline CDR1 SNHLY, CDR2 FYNNEI. The CDR3 totals 21 residues. The CDR3 DNA reads TGTGCCAGCAGTGATAGCCGGAGCGGGAGCTCGAGTTGGGCTAGCACAGATACGCAGTATTTT. Translation gives CASSDSRSGSSSWASTDTQYF.

This clone was picked up one time. CDR3 in amino acids: CASSPLSATDTQYF. The DNA for the CDR3 is TGTGCCAGCAGCCCGCTATCTGCGACAGATACGCAGTATTTT. This sequence joins TRBV14 and TRBJ2-3; the D is unclear. V was pared by 4 bases and J by 3 bases, with 11 bases between. Germline values: CDR1 SGHDN, CDR2 FVKESK. This CDR3 has 14 amino acids.

The genes are TRBV6-5 and TRBJ1-2, with D unclear. There are 14 residues in the CDR3. Germline lookup yields CDR1 MNHEY and CDR2 SVGAGI. Deletions cut 4 bases from V and 9 bases from J, with 18 bases between. The CDR3 DNA sequence: TGTGCCAGCAGTTCCGCGAGGTTGGCGGTAAGCTACACCTTC. It translates to CASSSARLAVSYTF.

CDR3 coding DNA: TGTGCCAGCAGCGGAGGACTCGAAACCCCGCCCGATACGCAGTATTTT. The encoded protein is CASSGGLETPPDTQYF. The V gene is TRBV9, the J gene TRBJ2-3; D is possibly TRBD2 (5 bases). Trimming removed 3 bases at V and 6 bases at J, with 20 bases between. Germline lookup yields CDR1 SGDLS and CDR2 YYNGEE. This CDR3 is built from 16 residues.

V usage is TRBV7-9 and J usage is TRBJ1-1; TRBD1 matches 8 bases. The V segment lost 4 bases and the J segment 6 bases; nucleotides outside the gene matches: 4. This CDR3 comprises 13 residues. In germline, CDR1 is SEHNR, CDR2 FQNEAQ (reference sequence). Here the CDR3 reads CASSSQGAAEAFF. Here the CDR3 DNA reads TGTGCCAGCAGCTCTCAGGGGGCGGCTGAAGCTTTCTTT.

The chain recombines TRBV11-2 with TRBJ2-3; D is uncertain. The CDR3 spans 13 residues. CDR1 is SGHAT, CDR2 FQNNGV, per germline. Trimming pared 1 base from V and 2 bases from J, leaving 4 bases between. The CDR3 bases are TGTGCCAGCAGCTTAGCCCACACAGATACGCAGTATTTT. It specifies CASSLAHTDTQYF.

The chain couples TRBV4-3 to TRBJ2-3; 9 bases agree with TRBD2. Germline values: CDR1 LGHNA, CDR2 YSLEER. V was pared by 0 bases and J by 3 bases, with 10 bases of the junction left unmatched. The CDR3 extends over 18 amino acids. The CDR3 DNA sequence: TGCGCCAGCAGCCAAGAAGCGAGCGGGGGGCGGGGGACAGATACGCAGTATTTT. This encodes CASSQEASGGRGTDTQYF.

The genes are TRBV28 and TRBJ2-2; D possibly corresponds to TRBD2 (6 bases). From germline, CDR1 is MDHEN and CDR2 SYDVKM. V gave up 6 bases and J gave up 4 bases, with 15 bases separating them. This CDR3 contains 15 residues. The CDR3 sequence: CASSKVDYPTGELFF. CDR3 DNA: TGTGCCAGCAGCAAAGTGGACTACCCCACCGGGGAGCTGTTTTTT.

V gene TRBV4-1 combines with J gene TRBJ1-5; D possibly corresponds to TRBD1 (5 bases). The CDR3 is made up of 14 amino acids. V lost 2 bases to trimming and J lost 6 bases, with 11 bases between them. Germline assignment: CDR1 MGHRA and CDR2 YSYEKL. The CDR3 DNA is TGCGCCAGCAGCCAAAGCAGGGTTGCTCAGCCCCAGCATTTT. The encoded protein is CASSQSRVAQPQHF.

The CDR3 nucleotides are TGTGCCAGCAGCCAAGTCCGGGGGGCTGCCTCCTACGAGCAGTACTTC. It is translated as CASSQVRGAASYEQYF. The chain recombines TRBV3-1 (or the pseudogene TRBV3-2) with TRBJ2-7; TRBD2 is a possible D gene (7 bases). This CDR3 spans 16 amino acids. Germline lookup yields CDR1 LGHDT and CDR2 YNNKEL (reference sequence). V was cut by 1 base and J by 0 bases, with 13 bases left in between.

The chain is built from TRBV2 and TRBJ1-5, with 7 bases fitting TRBD1. The CDR3 has 14 residues. V was clipped by 5 bases and J by 2 bases; unmatched bases: 3. Germline V gene lookup returns CDR1 SNHLY and CDR2 FYNNEI. In DNA form, the CDR3 reads TGTGCCAGCAGTCGGGGACAGCGCAATCAGCCCCAGCATTTT. Protein sequence: CASSRGQRNQPQHF.

This chain links TRBV28 with TRBJ2-7, with D perhaps matching TRBD1 (6 bases). The CDR3 sequence is 16 residues long. Per germline, CDR1 MDHEN and CDR2 SYDVKM. Trimming cost V 6 bases and J 0 bases, with 18 bases left between them. The CDR3 loop reads CASSRSGGGGSYEQYV. CDR3 in DNA: TGTGCCAGCAGCCGTAGTGGGGGCGGAGGCTCCTACGAGCAGTACGTC.

The V call is TRBV5-1, the J call TRBJ2-1; a weak D match, TRBD2 (6 bases). The V gene's germline CDR1 is SGHRS and CDR2 YFSETQ. The V end was cut by 4 bases, the J end by 6 bases, with 17 bases between. The CDR3 runs to 15 residues. CDR3 sequence (DNA): TGCGCCAGCAGCGTTAGCGGCCCCTTATCCAATGAGCAGTTCTTC. This sequence encodes CASSVSGPLSNEQFF.

The J gene is TRBJ2-7, the V gene TRBV6-2 or TRBV6-3; D possibly corresponds to TRBD2 (6 bases). V lost 0 bases, J lost 7 bases, and 25 bases lay in between. This CDR3 contains 18 residues. Germline lookup yields CDR1 MNHEY and CDR2 SVGEGT. CDR3 bases: TGTGCCAGCAGTTACTCTATAGCGGCTGAGTGGGGCTCTACGGAGCAGTACGTC. Amino acid sequence: CASSYSIAAEWGSTEQYV.

The chain has TRBV7-2 and TRBJ2-7, with TRBD1 identical over 7 bases. V lost 0 bases to trimming and J lost 3 bases; unmatched junction nucleotides: 5. Germline V gene lookup returns CDR1 SGHTA and CDR2 FQGNSA. This CDR3 has 15 amino acids. CDR3 coding DNA: TGTGCCAGCAGCTTAGCGCCGGGACAGCTCTACGAGCAGTACTTC. Amino acid sequence: CASSLAPGQLYEQYF.

The chain uses TRBV6-6 and TRBJ2-5; D gene unclear. Deletions cut 5 bases from V and 2 bases from J, with 6 bases between. CDR1 MNHNY and CDR2 SVGAGI come from the germline V gene (reference sequence). CDR3 length: 12 residues. The CDR3 coding sequence is TGTGCCAGCAGTCTGGCTCAAGAGACCCAGTACTTC. Protein sequence: CASSLAQETQYF.